The clone carrying this T cell receptor beta chain was detected a few times. The length of the CDR3 is 13 residues. Germline lookup yields CDR1 SNHLY and CDR2 FYNNEI. V was pared by 2 bases and J by 9 bases, with 11 bases between. Assay used: immunoSEQ multiplex PCR; TCRdb lists only in-frame clones, some missing. The repertoire consists of about 120,000 clones, with roughly nine tenths occurring once and the leading ten covering 1% to 1.4%. This sample is drawn from a study of control samples from healthy donors and cancer patients. Input material: PBMCs. J is TRBJ2-1 and V is TRBV2; either TRBD1 or TRBD2 may fit D (5 bases each). The clonotype was recovered from a woman between 50 and 59 years old with colorectal cancer. The CDR3 loop reads CASSEPHGTEQFF. The CDR3 DNA reads TGTGCCAGCAGTGAACCACACGGGACTGAGCAGTTCTTC.